This T cell receptor beta chain was profiled in a study of vaccination and CD4 T cells after COVID-19. General study points: Spike mono-reactive clones accounted for 304 of the 307 vaccine-specific clones found in convalescent patients.

Treatment of the sample: approximately nine-day PBMC culture with coronavirus spike peptide pools or control peptides (ViraFEST assay). Trimming removed 2 bases at V and 0 bases at J, with 11 bases between. CDR1 and CDR2 from the germline V gene are KGHSH and LQKENI. This CDR3 comprises 17 residues. A note on this clonotype: Its antigen is currently unknown.

Cultured CD4+ T cell DNA underwent sequencing with the Oncomine TCR Beta short-read assay. Researchers extracted genomic DNA from CD4+ T cells that had been cultured. TCRdb independently ran MiXCR on the PCR reads; one entry per CDR3 protein. The table shows 15,000 to 20,000 distinct CDR3 sequences, with 67% occurring only once. The genes are TRBV18 and TRBJ2-6, with TRBD2 as a possible D gene (5 bases). The receptor's source is a human donor who had recovered from COVID-19. The specimen was CD4+ T cells from blood, cultured in vitro. CDR3 sequence: CASSPNGENSGANVLTF. Written as DNA, the CDR3 is TGTGCCAGCTCACCAAACGGGGAAAACTCTGGGGCCAACGTCCTGACTTTC.